Listed here are 29 T cell receptor beta chains from one sample, sequenced in a study of blood T cell repertoires in COVID-19. TCRdb keeps only in-frame clones here, not all; method: immunoSEQ multiplex PCR. The data contain about 200,000 clones, 92% of them singletons. The sample taken for sequencing was peripheral blood. These receptors were taken from a man in his 60s with COVID-19, enrolled during active disease.

This clone was seen a few times. The chain employs TRBV7-9 and TRBJ2-2; D is perhaps TRBD2 (5 bases). The CDR3 runs to 14 residues. V lost 3 bases, J lost 10 bases, and 15 bases lay in between. Germline lookup yields CDR1 SEHNR and CDR2 FQNEAQ (reference sequence). Written as DNA, the CDR3 is TGTGCCAGCAGCTTTAGAGGGATATCGCAGGAGCTGTTTTTT. Translating it yields CASSFRGISQELFF.

This clone was seen a handful of times. The gene calls are TRBV3-1 (or the pseudogene TRBV3-2) and TRBJ2-7; maybe TRBD1 (6 bases). The CDR3 totals 12 residues. CDR1 is LGHDT and CDR2 is YNNKEL in the germline V gene (reference sequence). V was clipped by 4 bases and J by 3 bases, with 7 bases between them. The CDR3 DNA follows: TGTGCCAGCAGCCGAGGGGGCTACGAGCAGTACTTC. Translation gives CASSRGGYEQYF.

The rearrangement uses TRBV7-2 and TRBJ2-1, with TRBD2 identical over 10 bases. The germline V gene encodes CDR1 SGHTA and CDR2 FQGNSA. The CDR3 runs 16 residues. Unmatched junction bases numbered 7, after V lost 4 bases and J lost 4 bases. DNA of the CDR3: TGTGCCAGCAGCTCGCGACTAGCGGGCCTTTACAATGAGCAGTTCTTC. Amino acids: CASSSRLAGLYNEQFF.

J is TRBJ2-1 and V is TRBV15; the D is unclear. V was cut by 0 bases and J by 8 bases, with 11 bases left in between. CDR1 is LNHNV and CDR2 is YYDKDF in the germline V gene (reference sequence). The CDR3 consists of 14 residues. The CDR3: CATSRDAGYDEQFF. The CDR3 coding sequence is TGTGCCACCAGCAGAGATGCAGGTTACGATGAGCAGTTCTTC.

This chain uses TRBV6-2 or TRBV6-3 with TRBJ2-1; D is possibly TRBD1 (6 bases). The germline V gene has CDR1 MNHEY and CDR2 SVGEGT. The CDR3 contains 11 residues. V was shortened by 5 bases and J by 9 bases, with 8 bases between the two germline ends. The CDR3 loop is CASSGGSEQFF. The CDR3 nucleotides are TGTGCCAGCAGTGGGGGCAGTGAGCAGTTCTTC.

This clone was counted a single time. V gene TRBV9 combines with J gene TRBJ1-2; 7 nucleotides line up with TRBD1. The V gene's germline CDR1 is SGDLS and CDR2 YYNGEE. The CDR3 is made up of 15 amino acids. Trimming removed 0 bases from V and 3 bases from J; junction bases left unmatched: 5. The DNA of the CDR3 is TGTGCCAGCAGCGTAGACGGCAGGGGGGACTATGGCTACACCTTC. Its translation: CASSVDGRGDYGYTF. The full variable domain, rest sourced from reference TRBV9 and TRBJ1-2, is DSGVTQTPKHLITATGQRVTLRCSPRSGDLSVYWYQQSLDQGLQFLIQYYNGEERAKGNILERFSAQQFPDLHSELNLSSLELGDSALYFCASSVDGRGDYGYTFGSGTRLTVV.

This sequence joins TRBV5-6 and TRBJ1-1; no reliable D call. CDR1 and CDR2 from the germline V gene are SGHDT and YYEEEE. CDR3 length equals 13 residues. V lost 6 bases and J 0 bases, leaving 9 bases between the germline ends. CDR3 coding DNA: TGTGCCAGCATCCGACACCTGAACACTGAAGCTTTCTTT. Translated: CASIRHLNTEAFF.

The rearrangement joins TRBV15 to TRBJ1-3; the D is unclear. This CDR3 is 17 amino acids long. CDR1 and CDR2 (germline): LNHNV, YYDKDF (reference sequence). Trimming left V 5 bases short and J 2 bases short, with 19 bases between. The DNA of the CDR3 is TGTGCCACCAGCGATACCCGTCGGCGGCAGCCTGGAAACACCATATATTTT. It encodes CATSDTRRRQPGNTIYF. The full variable domain, in which reference TRBV15 and TRBJ1-3 provide the parts outside the CDR3, is DAMVIQNPRYQVTQFGKPVTLSCSQTLNHNVMYWYQQKSSQAPKLLFHYYDKDFNNEADTPDNFQSRRPNTSFCFLDIRSPGLGDTAMYLCATSDTRRRQPGNTIYFGEGSWLTVV.

The chain uses TRBV4-2 and TRBJ2-7; TRBD2 matches 7 bases. CDR3 length equals 16 residues. The J segment lost 2 bases and the V segment lost 0 bases, leaving 7 bases of the junction unmatched. Per germline, CDR1 LGHNA and CDR2 YNFKEQ. The DNA of the CDR3 is TGTGCCAGCAGCCAAGATTGGCGGGGGTACACCTACGAGCAGTACTTC. It codes for CASSQDWRGYTYEQYF.

The chain employs TRBV27 and TRBJ2-7; 7 nucleotides line up with TRBD2. V was pared by 6 bases and J by 6 bases, with 11 bases of the junction left unmatched. Germline lookup yields CDR1 MNHEY and CDR2 SMNVEV (reference sequence). The CDR3 sequence is 14 residues long. CDR3 region: CASSHSGTTLEQYF. The CDR3 region has the DNA TGTGCCAGCAGCCACAGCGGGACTACCCTCGAGCAGTACTTC.

J is TRBJ1-2 and V is TRBV19, with D possibly being TRBD1 (5 bases). CDR1 is LNHDA and CDR2 is SQIVND in the germline V gene (reference sequence). V was pared by 3 bases and J by 4 bases, with 9 bases between. This CDR3 has 13 amino acids. The CDR3 region is CASSMAGFYGYTF. The CDR3 region has the DNA TGTGCCAGTAGTATGGCAGGGTTCTATGGCTACACCTTC.

This clone was seen a handful of times. V is TRBV7-8 and J is TRBJ2-1, with 7 bases fitting TRBD2. Germline V gene sequence: CDR1 SGHVS, CDR2 FQNEAQ. The trim removed 0 bases at V and 0 bases at J, leaving 5 bases unmatched. The CDR3 loop spans 17 amino acids. The CDR3 is CASSLALGLTSYNEQFF. DNA of the CDR3: TGTGCCAGCAGCTTAGCGTTGGGACTAACCTCCTACAATGAGCAGTTCTTC.

This chain's CDR3 is CASRPAGRGLTGANVLTF. In nucleotides, the CDR3 is TGTGCCAGCCGGCCGGCCGGCAGGGGTCTCACTGGGGCCAACGTCCTGACTTTC. This chain connects TRBV11-2 to TRBJ2-6, with D possibly being TRBD1 (6 bases). The CDR3 totals 18 residues. The germline V gene encodes CDR1 SGHAT and CDR2 FQNNGV. Trimming pared 8 bases from V and 2 bases from J, leaving 22 bases between.

The V gene is TRBV10-2, the J gene TRBJ1-6; 10 nucleotides agree with TRBD1. J lost 0 bases, V lost 6 bases, and 8 bases had no gene match. The germline CDR1 and CDR2 sequences are WSHSY and SAAADI. This CDR3 contains 18 residues. CDR3 bases: TGCGCCAGCAGGAGAGACAGGGGGCGAATCTCCTATAATTCACCCCTCCACTTT. Its translation is CASRRDRGRISYNSPLHF.

This clone was seen a handful of times. The chain joins TRBV7-3 to TRBJ2-1, with TRBD2 matching 8 bases. The CDR3 spans 17 residues. Looked up from germline, CDR1 is SGHTA and CDR2 is FQGTGA. Trimming took 1 base from V and 4 from J; bases not matched to a gene: 9. The CDR3 DNA reads as TGTGCCAGCAGCTTAAAAATTGGGGGGACTAGGTACAATGAGCAGTTCTTC. This codes for CASSLKIGGTRYNEQFF.

The CDR3 protein is CASSRGSGELFF. CDR3 bases: TGTGCCAGCAGCAGAGGATCGGGGGAGCTGTTTTTT. V is TRBV7-9 and J is TRBJ2-2; no clear D. This CDR3 region has 12 residues. Trimming cost V 5 bases and J 8 bases, with 9 bases left between them. Germline lookup yields CDR1 SEHNR and CDR2 FQNEAQ (reference sequence).

The CDR3 spells CASSSYASSGNEQFF. In nucleotides, the CDR3 is TGTGCCAGCAGTAGTTACGCTTCTTCAGGCAATGAGCAGTTCTTC. The V call is TRBV28, the J call TRBJ2-1; D is unresolved. V gave up 5 bases and J gave up 6 bases, with 17 bases separating them. The CDR3 extends over 15 amino acids. Germline assignment: CDR1 MDHEN and CDR2 SYDVKM.

This clone was observed a single time. Here the CDR3 reads CASSSRGTRNNSPLHF. In DNA form, the CDR3 reads TGTGCCAGCAGCTCCAGGGGGACAAGGAATAATTCACCCCTCCACTTT. The V call is TRBV21-1, the J call TRBJ1-6; the table assigns TRBD1, which was not confirmed against the DNA. TRBV21-1 is designated a pseudogene. CDR3 length: 16 amino acids.

This chain links TRBV20-1 with TRBJ1-2; 8 bases are a match to TRBD1. The CDR3 contains 15 residues. Per germline, CDR1 DFQATT and CDR2 SNEGSKA (reference sequence). V shed 3 bases, J shed 4 bases, and the junction held 10 bases outside the gene matches. The DNA of the CDR3 is TGCAGTGCTAGTAAGGGGGACAGGAGGCTCTATGGCTACACCTTC. This encodes CSASKGDRRLYGYTF.

CDR3 loop: CASSDESNQPQHF. The CDR3 region has the DNA TGCGCCAGCAGTGATGAGAGCAATCAGCCCCAGCATTTT. V gene TRBV10-1 combines with J gene TRBJ1-5; D gene uncertain. The CDR3 totals 13 residues. V lost 3 bases, J lost 1 base, and 4 bases lay in between. Germline V gene sequence: CDR1 WNHNN, CDR2 SYGVQD (reference sequence).

V usage is TRBV5-1 and J usage is TRBJ1-1, with a possible D match to TRBD1 (6 bases). Trimming left V 4 bases short and J 0 bases short, with 10 bases between. The germline V gene encodes CDR1 SGHRS and CDR2 YFSETQ. CDR3 size: 14 residues. This CDR3 reads CASSPQGMNTEAFF. In DNA, the CDR3 is TGCGCCAGCAGCCCACAGGGAATGAACACTGAAGCTTTCTTT. The entire variable domain, with the rest obtained from reference TRBV5-1 and TRBJ1-1, is as follows: KAGVTQTPRYLIKTRGQQVTLSCSPISGHRSVSWYQQTPGQGLQFLFEYFSETQRNKGNFPGRFSGRQFSNSRSEMNVSTLELGDSALYLCASSPQGMNTEAFFGQGTRLTVV.

This chain links TRBV7-3 with TRBJ2-2; D is possibly TRBD2 (6 bases). The V and J ends lost 0 bases and 5 bases respectively, with 13 bases between them. Germline V gives CDR1 SGHTA, CDR2 FQGTGA. The CDR3 sequence is 16 residues long. This CDR3 is CASSLTGGDRTGELFF. The CDR3 nucleotides read TGTGCCAGCAGCTTAACTGGAGGGGATCGGACCGGGGAGCTGTTTTTT.

The rearrangement uses TRBV14 and TRBJ1-3, with D perhaps matching TRBD1 (5 bases). In germline, CDR1 is SGHDN, CDR2 FVKESK. V lost 3 bases to trimming and J lost 4 bases, with 10 bases between them. The CDR3 sequence is 14 residues long. This CDR3 reads CASSHRGTGNTIYF. CDR3 nucleotide sequence: TGTGCCAGCAGCCACCGGGGGACGGGAAACACCATATATTTT. Based on the CDR3 plus reference TRBV14 and TRBJ1-3, the full variable domain is EAGVTQFPSHSVIEKGQTVTLRCDPISGHDNLYWYRRVMGKEIKFLLHFVKESKQDESGMPNNRFLAERTGGTYSTLKVQPAELEDSGVYFCASSHRGTGNTIYFGEGSWLTVV.

The chain carries TRBV5-8 and TRBJ1-2, with 10 bases matching TRBD1. CDR1 is SGHTS, CDR2 YDEGEE, per germline. The ends lost 4 bases at V and 7 bases at J; junction bases unmatched: 4. The CDR3 has 13 residues. CDR3 amino acids: CASSRDRGSGYTF. CDR3 in DNA: TGTGCCAGCAGCCGGGACAGGGGAAGTGGCTACACCTTC. Combining the CDR3 with reference TRBV5-8 and TRBJ1-2 gives the whole variable domain EAGVTQSPTHLIKTRGQQATLRCSPISGHTSVYWYQQALGLGLQFLLWYDEGEERNRGNFPPRFSGRQFPNYSSELNVNALELEDSALYLCASSRDRGSGYTFGSGTRLTVV.

This chain links TRBV5-1 with TRBJ1-5, with D maybe TRBD1 (5 bases). This CDR3 has 15 amino acids. Per germline, CDR1 SGHRS and CDR2 YFSETQ. Trimming took off 0 bases at V and 2 bases at J, with 9 bases between the two ends. The CDR3 nucleotides are TGCGCCAGCAGCTTGGCCGCAGGGCGCAATCAGCCCCAGCATTTT. This codes for CASSLAAGRNQPQHF.

This clone was picked up one time. The gene calls are TRBV2 and TRBJ2-1; 8 bases fit TRBD2. V lost 7 bases, J lost 9 bases, and 11 bases stayed unmatched. The CDR3 sequence is 14 residues long. CDR1 and CDR2 (germline): SNHLY, FYNNEI. CDR3 sequence reads: CASTDQRGPGEQFF. CDR3 nucleotide sequence: TGTGCCAGCACCGACCAGCGGGGGCCCGGTGAGCAGTTCTTC.

This chain connects TRBV7-9 to TRBJ1-2; 9 nucleotides align to TRBD1. V shed 3 bases and J 7 bases; nucleotides not matched to a gene: 12. Germline lookup yields CDR1 SEHNR and CDR2 FQNEAQ (reference sequence). This CDR3 has 16 amino acids. The CDR3 loop reads CASSFALQGAFGGYTF. For the CDR3, the DNA is TGTGCCAGCAGCTTCGCGCTACAGGGGGCTTTCGGTGGCTACACCTTC.

The chain couples TRBV7-8 to TRBJ1-5; 7 bases agree with TRBD1. The CDR3 totals 16 residues. Per germline, CDR1 SGHVS and CDR2 FQNEAQ. V lost 1 base to trimming and J lost 6 bases; unmatched junction nucleotides: 9. The CDR3 reads CASSLVAGGSGQPQHF. For the CDR3, the DNA is TGTGCCAGCAGCTTAGTGGCAGGGGGTTCTGGTCAGCCCCAGCATTTT.

The rearrangement joins TRBV5-1 to TRBJ1-1; weak D call: TRBD1 (5 bases). This CDR3 region has 17 residues. The V gene's germline CDR1 is SGHRS and CDR2 YFSETQ. V shed 0 bases and J shed 1 base, with 16 bases lying between them. This chain's CDR3 is CASSLVSGPTQNTEAFF. The CDR3 coding sequence is TGCGCCAGCAGCTTGGTTTCAGGGCCTACCCAGAACACTGAAGCTTTCTTT.